This passage covers 22 T cell receptor beta chains from one sample sequenced in a study of T-cell reconstitution after alpha-beta-depleted transplantation in children. This sample's TCRbeta library carried unique molecular identifier barcodes. TCRdb redid the calling of the PCR reads with MiXCR, one entry per CDR3 protein. The sample consists of some 830,000 distinct CDR3 sequences, about 16% of them appearing once. The material sequenced was PBMCs, mostly from graft donor cells, taken 360 days after TCRalphabeta/CD19-depleted stem cell transplant. The receptor source for this set is a male patient younger than 18 who had a stem cell transplant for acute lymphoblastic leukemia, so the T cells may come from the graft donor.

The V and J genes are TRBV4-2 and TRBJ2-7; no reliable D call. Germline V lookup: CDR1 LGHNA, CDR2 YNFKEQ. This CDR3 region has 13 residues. Trimming cost V 7 bases and J 0 bases, with 10 bases left between them. The CDR3, as DNA: TGTGCCAGCACCCTTGGATCCTCCTACGAGCAGTACTTC. As protein: CASTLGSSYEQYF.

The chain couples TRBV27 to TRBJ2-3; D is perhaps TRBD2 (6 bases). Looked up from germline, CDR1 is MNHEY and CDR2 is SMNVEV (reference sequence). Trimming shortened V by 8 bases and J by 2 bases, and 17 bases separated the two germline ends. The CDR3 spans 15 residues. The CDR3 reads CASATFGGSTDTQYF. The CDR3 nucleotides read TGTGCCAGCGCTACGTTTGGGGGGTCCACAGATACGCAGTATTTT.

This clonotype turned up a few times. The chain couples TRBV27 to TRBJ2-7; a weak D match, TRBD2 (6 bases). Trimming took 2 bases from V and 3 from J, leaving 17 bases between them. CDR3 length: 16 residues. Germline V CDR1 and CDR2: MNHEY, SMNVEV (reference sequence). DNA for the CDR3: TGTGCCAGCAGTTTAGGGGGAGGATCGTATTTCTACGAGCAGTACTTC. Translating it yields CASSLGGGSYFYEQYF.

The rearrangement links TRBV25-1 to TRBJ2-1; 7 nucleotides line up with TRBD2. In germline, CDR1 is MGHDK, CDR2 SYGVNS. Losses at the gene ends were 9 bases for V and 7 bases for J; bases not matched to a gene: 12. The CDR3 loop spans 14 amino acids. The DNA for the CDR3 is TGTGCCAGTAACAAGCGGGGTGGAGAAAATGAGCAGTTCTTC. It encodes CASNKRGGENEQFF.

The table lists this clonotype with a few counts. The chain employs TRBV7-6 and TRBJ2-7, with D tentatively TRBD1 (5 bases). Germline assignment: CDR1 SGHVS and CDR2 FNYEAQ. The CDR3 totals 17 residues. The ends were cut back, 0 bases at V and 3 bases at J, with 18 bases in the middle. The CDR3 DNA reads TGTGCCAGCAGCTTAGCGAGGCCAGGGTGGCTCTTCTACGAGCAGTACTTC. Its protein is CASSLARPGWLFYEQYF.

This clonotype has more than one count but fewer than ten. The V and J genes are TRBV12-3 or TRBV12-4 and TRBJ2-7; TRBD2 agrees at 13 bases. V lost 3 bases, J lost 1 base, and 6 bases stayed unmatched. The CDR3 loop spans 17 amino acids. The CDR3 is CASSFGLAGVRSYEQYF. The CDR3 DNA reads as TGTGCCAGCAGTTTTGGACTAGCGGGAGTAAGGTCCTACGAGCAGTACTTC.

This clonotype was observed a handful of times. The chain is built from TRBV9 and TRBJ2-7; 9 bases line up with TRBD2. Trimming took 0 bases from V and 7 from J; bases not matched to a gene: 11. CDR3 size: 16 residues. Germline V lookup: CDR1 SGDLS, CDR2 YYNGEE. DNA of the CDR3: TGTGCCAGCAGCGTAGATCCGGGACTAGCCTCTACGGAGCAGTACTTC. It is translated as CASSVDPGLASTEQYF.

This clonotype was seen many times. The chain is built from TRBV29-1 and TRBJ2-7; 11 bases agree with TRBD2. Germline V gene data show CDR1 as SQVTM and CDR2 as ANQGSEA. Trimming removed 6 bases from V and 3 bases from J; junction bases left unmatched: 7. This CDR3 has 14 amino acids. Here the CDR3 DNA reads TGCAGCGTAGTGACGGGACTAGCGGTCTACGAGCAGTACTTC. Translation: CSVVTGLAVYEQYF.

This sequence joins TRBV27 and TRBJ2-7; D is uncertain. The CDR3 totals 14 residues. Trimming took 3 bases from V and 7 from J, leaving 16 bases between them. Germline V gives CDR1 MNHEY, CDR2 SMNVEV (reference sequence). CDR3 DNA sequence: TGTGCCAGCAGTTTTGAGGCAGCCAAGGGTGAGCAGTACTTC. This codes for CASSFEAAKGEQYF.

This chain links TRBV12-3 or TRBV12-4 with TRBJ2-5; 7 bases line up with TRBD2. V gave up 5 bases and J gave up 3 bases; unmatched junction bases: 9. The CDR3 has 15 residues. The CDR3 protein is CASSPLAALKETQYF. The CDR3 DNA sequence: TGTGCCAGCAGTCCTCTAGCGGCCCTGAAAGAGACCCAGTACTTC.

This clonotype was recorded at least ten times. The chain joins TRBV6-5 to TRBJ2-7; TRBD2 matches 7 bases. J gave up 0 bases and V 4 bases, and 3 bases lay outside the gene matches. The CDR3 has 14 amino acids. Germline CDR1 and CDR2: MNHEY and SVGAGI. This chain's CDR3 is CASSWASGSYEQYF. Written as DNA, the CDR3 is TGTGCCAGCAGTTGGGCTAGCGGCTCCTACGAGCAGTACTTC.

The chain carries TRBV6-5 and TRBJ2-1; 7 nucleotides match TRBD1. The CDR3 is made up of 17 amino acids. The junction had 12 bases not matched to a gene; V was cut back by 2 bases and J by 5 bases. Per the germline V gene, CDR1 is MNHEY and CDR2 is SVGAGI. CDR3 loop: CASSYAGTAFPNNEQFF. CDR3 in DNA: TGTGCCAGCAGTTACGCTGGGACAGCCTTTCCTAACAATGAGCAGTTCTTC.

In its sample, this clonotype was seen many times. The chain has TRBV14 and TRBJ2-7; TRBD2 might be the D (5 bases). Germline CDR1 is SGHDN and CDR2 is FVKESK. The CDR3 runs to 15 residues. The V end lost 0 bases, the J end lost 2 bases, and 11 bases lay between the germline ends. The CDR3 here is CASSQEIGVPYEQYF. The CDR3 DNA reads as TGTGCCAGCAGCCAAGAAATCGGGGTTCCCTACGAGCAGTACTTC.

The sample holds many counts of this clonotype. The chain combines TRBV12-3 or TRBV12-4 with TRBJ1-1, with TRBD1 identical over 7 bases. After removal of 6 bases from V and 6 bases from J, the junction contained 7 bases not matched to a gene. This CDR3 region has 13 residues. The CDR3 here is CASRSTGIAEAFF. Here the CDR3 DNA reads TGTGCCAGCAGGTCGACAGGGATCGCTGAAGCTTTCTTT.

This clonotype was recorded many times. This chain connects TRBV12-3 or TRBV12-4 to TRBJ1-1; D is ambiguous. The length of the CDR3 is 14 residues. V was trimmed by 5 bases and J by 0 bases, leaving 10 bases between them. CDR3 protein: CASSSIRVNTEAFF. The CDR3 DNA sequence: TGTGCCAGCAGTAGTATCAGAGTGAACACTGAAGCTTTCTTT.

This clonotype was seen a handful of times. The chain is built from TRBV5-1 and TRBJ2-5; 7 bases are a match to TRBD2. The CDR3 runs 13 residues. Trimming took 5 bases from V and 5 from J; bases not matched to a gene: 6. Germline V gene lookup returns CDR1 SGHRS and CDR2 YFSETQ. The CDR3: CASSLLAVETQYF. CDR3 DNA sequence: TGCGCCAGCAGTTTGCTAGCGGTTGAGACCCAGTACTTC.

This rearrangement joins TRBV20-1 to TRBJ2-5; TRBD2 aligns across 8 bases. The CDR3 has 14 residues. V trimming: 7 bases; J trimming: 1 base; junction bases outside the gene matches: 8. The germline CDR1 and CDR2 sequences are DFQATT and SNEGSKA (reference sequence). Written as DNA, the CDR3 is TGCAGTGGAGATGGACTAGCCCTCCAAGAGACCCAGTACTTC. It codes for CSGDGLALQETQYF.

The V gene is TRBV4-2, the J gene TRBJ2-6, with D possibly being TRBD2 (6 bases). Germline loops: CDR1 LGHNA, CDR2 YNFKEQ. V was clipped by 0 bases and J by 4 bases, with 16 bases between them. There are 18 residues in the CDR3. In DNA form, the CDR3 reads TGTGCCAGCAGCCAAGAAGGTGGGAGGAGGGCCGGGGCCAACGTCCTGACTTTC. It specifies CASSQEGGRRAGANVLTF.

Many counts were recorded for this clonotype. V and J are TRBV12-3 or TRBV12-4 and TRBJ1-1; D might be TRBD1 (6 bases). There are 13 residues in the CDR3. Trimming took off 3 bases at V and 6 bases at J, with 11 bases between the two ends. The CDR3 loop is CASSFWGGPEAFF. For the CDR3, the DNA is TGTGCCAGCAGTTTTTGGGGGGGCCCTGAAGCTTTCTTT.

The gene calls are TRBV6-1 and TRBJ2-2; D gene uncertain. V was shortened by 6 bases and J by 6 bases, with 20 bases between the two germline ends. This CDR3 comprises 16 residues. Germline assignment: CDR1 MNHNS and CDR2 SASEGT. Here the CDR3 reads CASRLSGLNRAGELFF. The CDR3 bases are TGTGCCAGCAGACTTTCGGGCCTGAATCGGGCCGGGGAGCTGTTTTTT.

V gene TRBV9 combines with J gene TRBJ2-1; 11 bases fit TRBD2. The CDR3 contains 15 residues. V was clipped by 0 bases and J by 9 bases; unmatched bases: 5. Germline lookup yields CDR1 SGDLS and CDR2 YYNGEE. The DNA for the CDR3 is TGTGCCAGCAGCGTAGTAGCGGGAGGGCCAAGTGAGCAGTTCTTC. Protein sequence: CASSVVAGGPSEQFF.

This clonotype was seen a handful of times. The chain carries TRBV6-1 and TRBJ2-2, with D possibly TRBD2 on 5 matching bases. The CDR3 extends over 17 amino acids. Deletions cut 7 bases from V and 2 bases from J, with 20 bases between. Germline V gene sequence: CDR1 MNHNS, CDR2 SASEGT. CDR3 coding DNA: TGTGCCAGCACCCTTTTCCCTACTAGGCTCAACACCGGGGAGCTGTTTTTT. Protein: CASTLFPTRLNTGELFF.